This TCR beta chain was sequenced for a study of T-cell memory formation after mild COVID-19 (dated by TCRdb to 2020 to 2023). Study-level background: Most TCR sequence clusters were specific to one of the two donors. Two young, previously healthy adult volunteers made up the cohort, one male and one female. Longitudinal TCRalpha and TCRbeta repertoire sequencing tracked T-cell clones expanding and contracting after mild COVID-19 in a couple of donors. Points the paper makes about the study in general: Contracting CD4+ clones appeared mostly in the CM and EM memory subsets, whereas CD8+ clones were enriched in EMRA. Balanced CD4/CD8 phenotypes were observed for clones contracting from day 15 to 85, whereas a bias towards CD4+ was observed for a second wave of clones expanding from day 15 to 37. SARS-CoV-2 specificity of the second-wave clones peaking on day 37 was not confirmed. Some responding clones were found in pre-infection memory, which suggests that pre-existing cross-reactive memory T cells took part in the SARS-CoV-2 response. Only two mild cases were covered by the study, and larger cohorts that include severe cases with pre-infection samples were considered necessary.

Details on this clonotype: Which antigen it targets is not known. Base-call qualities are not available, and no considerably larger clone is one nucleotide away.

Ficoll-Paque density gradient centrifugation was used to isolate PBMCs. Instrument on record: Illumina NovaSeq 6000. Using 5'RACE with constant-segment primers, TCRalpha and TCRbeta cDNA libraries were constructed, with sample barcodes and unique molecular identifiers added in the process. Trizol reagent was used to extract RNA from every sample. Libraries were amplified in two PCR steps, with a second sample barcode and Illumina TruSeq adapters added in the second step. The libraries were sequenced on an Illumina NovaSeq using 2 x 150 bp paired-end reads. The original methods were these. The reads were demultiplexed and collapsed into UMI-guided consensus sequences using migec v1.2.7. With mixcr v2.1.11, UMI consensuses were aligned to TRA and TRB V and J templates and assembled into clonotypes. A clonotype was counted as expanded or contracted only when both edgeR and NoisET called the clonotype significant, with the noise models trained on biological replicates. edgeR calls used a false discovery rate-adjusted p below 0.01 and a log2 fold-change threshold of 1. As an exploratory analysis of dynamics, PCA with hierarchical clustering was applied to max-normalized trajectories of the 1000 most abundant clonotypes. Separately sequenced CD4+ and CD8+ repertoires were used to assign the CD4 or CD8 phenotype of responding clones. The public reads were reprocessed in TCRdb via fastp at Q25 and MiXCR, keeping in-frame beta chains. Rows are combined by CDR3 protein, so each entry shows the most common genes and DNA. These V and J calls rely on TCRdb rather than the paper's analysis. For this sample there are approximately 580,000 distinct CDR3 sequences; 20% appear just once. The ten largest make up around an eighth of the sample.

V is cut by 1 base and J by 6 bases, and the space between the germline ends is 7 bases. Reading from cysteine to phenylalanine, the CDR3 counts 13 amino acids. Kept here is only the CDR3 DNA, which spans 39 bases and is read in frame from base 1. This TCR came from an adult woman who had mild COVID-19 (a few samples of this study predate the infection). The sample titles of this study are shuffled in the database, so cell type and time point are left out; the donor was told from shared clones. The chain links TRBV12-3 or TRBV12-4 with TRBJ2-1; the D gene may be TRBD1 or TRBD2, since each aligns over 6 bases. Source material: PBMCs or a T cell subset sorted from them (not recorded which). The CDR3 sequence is CASSLGGANEQFF. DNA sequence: TGTGCCAGCAGTTTAGGGGGGGCCAATGAGCAGTTCTTC.